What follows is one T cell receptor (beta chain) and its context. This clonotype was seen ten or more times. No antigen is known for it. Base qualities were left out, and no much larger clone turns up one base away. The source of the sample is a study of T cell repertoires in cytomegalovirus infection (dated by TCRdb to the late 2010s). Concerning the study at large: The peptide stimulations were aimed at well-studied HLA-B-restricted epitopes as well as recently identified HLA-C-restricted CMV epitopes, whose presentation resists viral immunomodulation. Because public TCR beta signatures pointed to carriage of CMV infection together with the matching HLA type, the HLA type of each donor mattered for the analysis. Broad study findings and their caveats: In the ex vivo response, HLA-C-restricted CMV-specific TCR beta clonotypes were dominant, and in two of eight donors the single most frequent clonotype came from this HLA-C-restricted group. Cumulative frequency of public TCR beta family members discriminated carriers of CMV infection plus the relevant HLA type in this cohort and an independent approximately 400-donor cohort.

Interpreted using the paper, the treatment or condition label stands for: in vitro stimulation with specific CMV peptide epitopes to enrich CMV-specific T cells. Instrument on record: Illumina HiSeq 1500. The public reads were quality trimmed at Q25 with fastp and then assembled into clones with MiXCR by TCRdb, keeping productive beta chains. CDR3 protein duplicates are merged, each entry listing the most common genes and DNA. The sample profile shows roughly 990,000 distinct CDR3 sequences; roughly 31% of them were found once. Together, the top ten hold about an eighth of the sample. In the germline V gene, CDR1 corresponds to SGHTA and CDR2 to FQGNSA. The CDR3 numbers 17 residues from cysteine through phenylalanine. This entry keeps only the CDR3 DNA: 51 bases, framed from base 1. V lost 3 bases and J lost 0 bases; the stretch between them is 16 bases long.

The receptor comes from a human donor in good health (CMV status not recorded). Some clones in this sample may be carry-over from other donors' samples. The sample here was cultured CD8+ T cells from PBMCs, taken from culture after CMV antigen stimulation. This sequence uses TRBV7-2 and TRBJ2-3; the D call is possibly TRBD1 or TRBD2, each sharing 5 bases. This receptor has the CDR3 CASSFPGTYSSTDTQYF. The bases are TGTGCCAGCAGCTTCCCCGGGACGTATAGTAGCACAGATACGCAGTATTTT.